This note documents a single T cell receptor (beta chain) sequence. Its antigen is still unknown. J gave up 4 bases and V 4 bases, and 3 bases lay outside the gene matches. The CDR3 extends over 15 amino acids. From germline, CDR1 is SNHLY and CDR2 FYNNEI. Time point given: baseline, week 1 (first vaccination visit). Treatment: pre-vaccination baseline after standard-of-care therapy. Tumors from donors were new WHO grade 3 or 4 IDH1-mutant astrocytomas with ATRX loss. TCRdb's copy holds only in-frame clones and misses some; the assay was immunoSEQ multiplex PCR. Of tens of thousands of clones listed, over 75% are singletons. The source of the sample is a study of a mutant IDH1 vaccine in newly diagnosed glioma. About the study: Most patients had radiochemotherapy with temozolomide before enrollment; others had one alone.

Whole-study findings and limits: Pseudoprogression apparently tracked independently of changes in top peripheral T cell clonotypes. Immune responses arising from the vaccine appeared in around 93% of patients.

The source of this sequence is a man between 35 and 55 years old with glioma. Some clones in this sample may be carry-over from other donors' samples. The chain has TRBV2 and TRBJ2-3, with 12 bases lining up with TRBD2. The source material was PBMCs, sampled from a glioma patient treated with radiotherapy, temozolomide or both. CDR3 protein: CASSVTSGGPDTQYF. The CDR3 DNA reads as TGTGCCAGCAGTGTGACTAGCGGGGGCCCAGATACGCAGTATTTT. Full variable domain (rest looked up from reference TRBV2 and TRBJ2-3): EPEVTQTPSHQVTQMGQEVILRCVPISNHLYFYWYRQILGQKVEFLVSFYNNEISEKSEIFDDQFSVERPDGSNFTLKIRSTKLEDSAMYFCASSVTSGGPDTQYFGPGTRLTVL.